Presented here are 13 T cell receptor beta chains from one specimen sequenced in a study of control samples from healthy donors and cancer patients (dated by TCRdb to 2018 to 2021). Receptor libraries were prepared by the immunoSEQ multiplex PCR assay. TCRdb retrieved this table from immuneACCESS and kept in-frame rearrangements only. Not all clones are present; in checked studies, unresolved V genes account for under half, and no reason is known for the remainder. Within this sample are some 100,000 clones, with about 89% of them counted one time only. 7.5% to 10% of the sample is held by the ten biggest clonotypes. The material sequenced was blood. The receptors here all came from a young man in good health.

This clone was counted once. The V gene is TRBV6-6, the J gene TRBJ2-1; TRBD1 agrees at 12 bases. The CDR3 has 15 residues. V lost 4 bases and J lost 5; bases outside the gene matches: 3. CDR1 is MNHNY, CDR2 SVGAGI, per germline (reference sequence). DNA for the CDR3: TGTGCCAGCAGTTTTCGGGACAGGGGGCACAATGAGCAGTTCTTC. Translating it yields CASSFRDRGHNEQFF.

This clone was observed a single time. The chain links TRBV7-9 to TRBJ1-1; D ambiguous. The germline V and J ends were trimmed by 0 bases and 3 bases, with 2 bases remaining between them. From germline, CDR1 is SEHNR and CDR2 FQNEAQ (reference sequence). This CDR3 contains 12 residues. In DNA, the CDR3 is TGTGCCAGCAGCTTAGCTCACACTGAAGCTTTCTTT. This sequence encodes CASSLAHTEAFF.

The chain carries TRBV6-5 and TRBJ1-6; weak D call: TRBD1 (5 bases). The CDR3 is 13 residues long. Germline assignment: CDR1 MNHEY and CDR2 SVGAGI. Trimming left V 6 bases short and J 9 bases short, with 12 bases between. The chain's CDR3 is CASRLTQGSPLHF. The CDR3, as DNA: TGTGCCAGCAGACTTACCCAGGGTTCACCCCTCCACTTT.

The rearrangement uses TRBV4-1 and TRBJ1-2; no firm D call. Germline CDR1 is MGHRA and CDR2 is YSYEKL. Deletions cut 0 bases from V and 4 bases from J, with 6 bases between. The CDR3 loop spans 13 amino acids. The CDR3 here is CASSQDQLYGYTF. CDR3 coding DNA: TGCGCCAGCAGCCAAGACCAACTCTATGGCTACACCTTC.

This chain uses TRBV28 with TRBJ2-5; 7 positions agree with TRBD2. This CDR3 has 16 amino acids. After removal of 2 bases from V and 4 bases from J, the junction contained 10 bases not matched to a gene. Per germline, CDR1 MDHEN and CDR2 SYDVKM. The CDR3 nucleotides read TGTGCCAGCAGTTTAGATCGGGGGGAGAGGGGAGAGACCCAGTACTTC. The encoded protein is CASSLDRGERGETQYF.

The chain joins TRBV29-1 to TRBJ1-1, with D perhaps TRBD1 (5 bases). The CDR3 contains 12 residues. Per the germline V gene, CDR1 is SQVTM and CDR2 is ANQGSEA. Trimming took 8 bases from V and 4 from J, leaving 14 bases between them. The CDR3 sequence: CSSRGGGTEAFF. Written as DNA, the CDR3 is TGCAGCTCAAGGGGTGGGGGCACTGAAGCTTTCTTT.

In regard to this clone: A read error may account for a junction end that differs from germline. This chain connects TRBV6-2 or TRBV6-3 to TRBJ2-1, with 8 bases lining up with TRBD1. The germline gives CDR1 MNHEY, CDR2 SVGEGT. The CDR3 is 15 residues long. CDR3 sequence (DNA): TGTGCCAGCAGCCTAGACAGGGGAGGAGGGATTAAGCATTTCTTC. Its protein product is CASSLDRGGGIKHFF.

The rearrangement joins TRBV5-5 to TRBJ2-6, with 9 bases lining up with TRBD1. CDR1 and CDR2 (germline): SGHKS, YYEKEE (reference sequence). V lost 4 bases to trimming and J lost 4 bases; unmatched junction nucleotides: 9. The CDR3 covers 17 residues. The CDR3, as DNA: TGTGCCAGCAGCCCGGGACAGGGAGTGTTGGGGGCCAACGTCCTGACTTTC. It specifies CASSPGQGVLGANVLTF.

This clone was recorded only once. The chain couples TRBV11-3 to TRBJ1-1; D uncertain. The CDR3 consists of 13 residues. V lost 3 bases and J 1 base, leaving 6 bases between the germline ends. Per the germline V gene, CDR1 is SGHNT and CDR2 is YENEEA. The CDR3 nucleotides read TGTGCCAGCAGCTTTTTCCGGAACACTGAAGCTTTCTTT. This encodes CASSFFRNTEAFF.

The chain couples TRBV7-2 to TRBJ1-2; 8 bases are shared with TRBD1. V was clipped by 3 bases and J by 3 bases; unmatched bases: 6. The CDR3 is made up of 15 amino acids. CDR1 and CDR2 from the germline V gene are SGHTA and FQGNSA. CDR3 protein: CASSLGGQAYYGYTF. In nucleotides, the CDR3 is TGTGCCAGCAGCTTGGGGGGACAGGCTTACTATGGCTACACCTTC.

The V call is TRBV6-4, the J call TRBJ2-3; D may be TRBD2 (6 bases). V was shortened by 5 bases and J by 1 base, with 13 bases between the two germline ends. From germline, CDR1 is MRHNA and CDR2 SNTAGT. The CDR3 sequence is 15 residues long. CDR3 residues: CASSREIAGTDTQYF. DNA for the CDR3: TGTGCCAGCAGTCGTGAAATAGCGGGCACAGATACGCAGTATTTT.

The genes are TRBV7-9 and TRBJ2-5, with D uncertain. Trimming left V 4 bases short and J 2 bases short, with 11 bases between. The CDR3 covers 14 residues. CDR1 is SEHNR and CDR2 is FQNEAQ in the germline V gene (reference sequence). The CDR3 bases are TGTGCCAGCAGCTCCGCGGACGGGCAAGAGACCCAGTACTTC. It translates to CASSSADGQETQYF.

V and J are TRBV30 and TRBJ2-1; D may be TRBD2 (5 bases). Germline values: CDR1 GTSNPN, CDR2 SVGIG (reference sequence). This CDR3 region has 14 residues. V gave up 1 base and J gave up 0 bases, with 7 bases separating them. In DNA form, the CDR3 reads TGTGCCTGGAGTGAAACTAGCTCCTACAATGAGCAGTTCTTC. Translating gives CAWSETSSYNEQFF.